The T cell receptor beta chain under discussion was sequenced for a study of identical twins. General study results and limits: Cross-sectional statistics, not tracking of the same donors, supported the conclusions. A lower insertion count was a feature of abundant cord blood beta clonotypes, with no such feature in memory repertoires. Weaker excess sharing between twins was seen in beta out-of-frame sequences.

Germline assignment: CDR1 SGHTA and CDR2 FQGNSA. V was clipped by 8 bases and J by 3 bases, with 20 bases between them. The CDR3 totals 15 residues. Template switching, a step in the protocol, added a universal primer site, and cDNA carried unique molecular identifiers. From the 5' RACE reads, TCRdb called clonotypes with MiXCR, one entry per CDR3 protein. Of hundreds of thousands of distinct CDR3 sequences listed, about 8% were seen once; the top ten hold roughly 2.1%. As for this clonotype: Antigen: not known.

The same specimen was also included in a second study, on yellow fever vaccine responses in identical twins.

Sequencing was carried out using memory (CD45RO+) T cells sorted from blood. This chain uses TRBV7-2 with TRBJ2-7; a weak D match, TRBD2 (5 bases). This TCR derives from a young woman in good health. As DNA, the CDR3 is TGTGCCAGCGCCTCAACCTCGGGGTCTCACTACGAGCAGTACGTC. This gives the protein CASASTSGSHYEQYV.